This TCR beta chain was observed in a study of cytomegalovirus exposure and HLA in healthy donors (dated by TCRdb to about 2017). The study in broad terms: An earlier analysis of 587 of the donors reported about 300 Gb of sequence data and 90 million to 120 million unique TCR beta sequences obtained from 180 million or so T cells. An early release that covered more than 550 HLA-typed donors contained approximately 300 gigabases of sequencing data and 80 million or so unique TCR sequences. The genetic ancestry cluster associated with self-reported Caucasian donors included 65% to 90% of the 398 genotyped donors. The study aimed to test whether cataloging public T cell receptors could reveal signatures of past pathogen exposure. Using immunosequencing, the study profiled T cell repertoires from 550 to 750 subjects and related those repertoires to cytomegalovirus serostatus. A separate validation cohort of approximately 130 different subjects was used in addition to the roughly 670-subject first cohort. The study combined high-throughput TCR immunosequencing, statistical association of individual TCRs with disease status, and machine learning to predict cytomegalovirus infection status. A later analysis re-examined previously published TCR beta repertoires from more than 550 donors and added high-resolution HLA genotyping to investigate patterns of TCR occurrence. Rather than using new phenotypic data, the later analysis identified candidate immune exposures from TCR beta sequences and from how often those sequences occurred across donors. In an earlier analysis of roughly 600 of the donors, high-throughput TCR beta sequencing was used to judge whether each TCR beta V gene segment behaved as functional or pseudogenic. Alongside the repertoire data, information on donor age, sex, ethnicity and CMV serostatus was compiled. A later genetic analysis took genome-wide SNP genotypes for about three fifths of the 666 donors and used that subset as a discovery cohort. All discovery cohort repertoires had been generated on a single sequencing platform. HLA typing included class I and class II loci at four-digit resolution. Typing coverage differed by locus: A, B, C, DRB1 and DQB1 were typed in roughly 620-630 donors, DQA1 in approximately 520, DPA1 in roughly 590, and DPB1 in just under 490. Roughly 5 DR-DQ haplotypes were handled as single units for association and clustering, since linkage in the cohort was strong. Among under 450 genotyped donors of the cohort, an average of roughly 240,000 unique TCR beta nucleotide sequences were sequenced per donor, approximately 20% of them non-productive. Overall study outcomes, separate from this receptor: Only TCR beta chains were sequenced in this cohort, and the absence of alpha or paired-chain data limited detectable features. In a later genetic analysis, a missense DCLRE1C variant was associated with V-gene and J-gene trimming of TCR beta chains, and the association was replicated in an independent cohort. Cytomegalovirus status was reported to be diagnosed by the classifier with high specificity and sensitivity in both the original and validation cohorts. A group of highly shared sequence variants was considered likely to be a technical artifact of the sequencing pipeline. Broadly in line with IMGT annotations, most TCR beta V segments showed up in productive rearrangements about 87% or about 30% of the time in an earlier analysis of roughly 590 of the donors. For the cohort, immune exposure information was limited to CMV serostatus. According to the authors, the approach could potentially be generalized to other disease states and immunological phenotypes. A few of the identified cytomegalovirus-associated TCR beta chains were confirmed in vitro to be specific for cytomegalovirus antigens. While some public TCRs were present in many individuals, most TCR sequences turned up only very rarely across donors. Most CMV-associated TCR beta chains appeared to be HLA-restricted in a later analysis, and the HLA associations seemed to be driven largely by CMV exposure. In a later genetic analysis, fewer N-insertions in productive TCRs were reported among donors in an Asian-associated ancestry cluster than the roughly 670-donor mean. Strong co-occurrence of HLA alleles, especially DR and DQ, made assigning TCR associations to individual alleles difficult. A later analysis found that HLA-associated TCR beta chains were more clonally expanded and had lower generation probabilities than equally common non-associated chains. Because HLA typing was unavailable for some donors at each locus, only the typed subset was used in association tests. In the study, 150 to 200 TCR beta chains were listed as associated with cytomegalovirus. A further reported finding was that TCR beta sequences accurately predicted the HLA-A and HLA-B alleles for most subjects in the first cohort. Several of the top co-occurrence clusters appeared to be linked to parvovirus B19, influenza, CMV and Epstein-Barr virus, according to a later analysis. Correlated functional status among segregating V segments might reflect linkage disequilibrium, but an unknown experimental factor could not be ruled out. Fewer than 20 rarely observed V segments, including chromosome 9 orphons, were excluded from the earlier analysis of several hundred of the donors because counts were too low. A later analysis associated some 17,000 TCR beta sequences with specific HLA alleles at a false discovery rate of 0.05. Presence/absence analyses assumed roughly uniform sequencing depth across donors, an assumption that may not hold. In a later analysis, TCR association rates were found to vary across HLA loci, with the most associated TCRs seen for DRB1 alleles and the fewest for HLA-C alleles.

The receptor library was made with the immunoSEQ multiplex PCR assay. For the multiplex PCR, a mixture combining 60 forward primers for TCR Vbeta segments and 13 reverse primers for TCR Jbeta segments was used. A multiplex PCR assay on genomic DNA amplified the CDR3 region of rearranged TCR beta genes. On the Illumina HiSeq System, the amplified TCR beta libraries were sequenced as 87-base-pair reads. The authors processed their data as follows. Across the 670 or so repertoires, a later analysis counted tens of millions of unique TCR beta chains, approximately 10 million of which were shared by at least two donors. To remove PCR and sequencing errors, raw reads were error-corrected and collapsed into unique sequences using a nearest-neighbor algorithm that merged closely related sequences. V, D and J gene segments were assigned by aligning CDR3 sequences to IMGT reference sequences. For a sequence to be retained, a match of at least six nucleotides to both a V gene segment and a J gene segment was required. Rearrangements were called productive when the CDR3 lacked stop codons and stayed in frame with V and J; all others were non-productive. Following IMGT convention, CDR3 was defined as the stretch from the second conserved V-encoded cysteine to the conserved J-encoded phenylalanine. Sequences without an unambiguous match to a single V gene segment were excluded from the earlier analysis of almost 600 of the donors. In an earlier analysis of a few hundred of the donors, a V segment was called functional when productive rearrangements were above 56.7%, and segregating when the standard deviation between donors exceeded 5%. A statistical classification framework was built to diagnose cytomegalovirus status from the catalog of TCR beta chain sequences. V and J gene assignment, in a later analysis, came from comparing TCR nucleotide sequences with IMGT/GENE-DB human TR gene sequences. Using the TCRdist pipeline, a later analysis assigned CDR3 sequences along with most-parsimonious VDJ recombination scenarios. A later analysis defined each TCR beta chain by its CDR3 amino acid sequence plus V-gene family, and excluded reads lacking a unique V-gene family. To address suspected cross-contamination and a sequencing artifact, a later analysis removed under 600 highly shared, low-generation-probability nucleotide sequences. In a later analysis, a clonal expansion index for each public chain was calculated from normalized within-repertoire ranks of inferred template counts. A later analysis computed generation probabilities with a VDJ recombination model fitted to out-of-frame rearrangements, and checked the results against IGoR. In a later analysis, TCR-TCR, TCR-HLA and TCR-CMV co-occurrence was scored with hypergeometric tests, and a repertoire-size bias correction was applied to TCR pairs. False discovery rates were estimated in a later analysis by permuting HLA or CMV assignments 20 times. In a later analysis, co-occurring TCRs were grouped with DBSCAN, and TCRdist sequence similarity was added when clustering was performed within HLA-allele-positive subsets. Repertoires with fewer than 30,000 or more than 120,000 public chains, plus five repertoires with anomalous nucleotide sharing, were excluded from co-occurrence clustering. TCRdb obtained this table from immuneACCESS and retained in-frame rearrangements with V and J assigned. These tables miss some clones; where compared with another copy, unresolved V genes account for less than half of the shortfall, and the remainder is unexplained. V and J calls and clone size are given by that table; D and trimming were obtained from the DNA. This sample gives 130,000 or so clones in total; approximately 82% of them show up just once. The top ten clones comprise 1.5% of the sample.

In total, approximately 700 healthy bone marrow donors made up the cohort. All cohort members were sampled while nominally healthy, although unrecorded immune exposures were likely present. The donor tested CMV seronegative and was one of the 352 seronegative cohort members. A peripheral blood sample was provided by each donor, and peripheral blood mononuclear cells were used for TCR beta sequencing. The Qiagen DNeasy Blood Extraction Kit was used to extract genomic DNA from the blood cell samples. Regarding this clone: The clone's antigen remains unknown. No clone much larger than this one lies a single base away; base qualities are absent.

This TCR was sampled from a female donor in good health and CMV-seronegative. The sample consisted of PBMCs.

The CDR3 here reads CASSQGTGGEGYTF. At the DNA level, the sequence is TGCGCCAGCAGCCAAGGGACAGGGGGTGAGGGCTACACCTTC. Recombination joined TRBV4-3 with TRBJ1-2; 10 junctional bases match TRBD1. The V end gives up 1 base and the J end 8 bases, leaving 4 bases in the junction not matched to a gene. The CDR3 covers 14 residues, taking in both the cysteine and the phenylalanine. The DNA shown is the 42-base CDR3, in frame from base 1. For CDR1 and CDR2, the germline V gene lists LGHNA and YSLEER.